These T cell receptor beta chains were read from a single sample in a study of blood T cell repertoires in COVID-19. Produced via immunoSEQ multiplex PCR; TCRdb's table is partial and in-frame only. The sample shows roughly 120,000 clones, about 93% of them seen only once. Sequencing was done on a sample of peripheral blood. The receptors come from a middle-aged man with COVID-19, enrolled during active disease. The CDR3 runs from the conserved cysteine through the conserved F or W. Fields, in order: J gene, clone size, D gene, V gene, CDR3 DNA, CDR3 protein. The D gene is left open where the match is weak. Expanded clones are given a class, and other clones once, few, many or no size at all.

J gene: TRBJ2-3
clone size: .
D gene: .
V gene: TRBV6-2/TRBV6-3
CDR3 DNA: TGTGCCAGCAGTTCAAGGGGGAGTCTCACAGATACGCAGTATTTT
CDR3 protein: CASSSRGSLTDTQYF

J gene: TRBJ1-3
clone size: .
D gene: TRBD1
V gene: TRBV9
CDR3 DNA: TGTGCCAGCAGCGTCTACGGGACAGGTCTCTCTGGAAACACCATATATTTT
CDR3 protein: CASSVYGTGLSGNTIYF

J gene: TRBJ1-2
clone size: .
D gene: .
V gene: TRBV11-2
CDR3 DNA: TGTGCCAGCAGCTCTTATCGCTATGGCTACACCTTC
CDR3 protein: CASSSYRYGYTF

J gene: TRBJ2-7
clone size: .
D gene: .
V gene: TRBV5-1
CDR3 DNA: TGCGCCAGCAGCTTGGGGCTTGGGGGGTACGAGCAGTACTTC
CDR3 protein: CASSLGLGGYEQYF

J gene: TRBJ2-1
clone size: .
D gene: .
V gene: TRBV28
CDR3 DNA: TGTGCCAGCAGTCCGCCGGACAGACAGTACAATGAGCAGTTCTTC
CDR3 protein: CASSPPDRQYNEQFF

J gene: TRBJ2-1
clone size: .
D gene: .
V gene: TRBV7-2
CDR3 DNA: TGTGCCAGCAGCTTAAATCCCGGGGATTACAATGAGCAGTTCTTC
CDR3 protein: CASSLNPGDYNEQFF

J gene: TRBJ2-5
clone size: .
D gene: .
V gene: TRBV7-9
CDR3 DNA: TGTGCCAGCAGCCCCAAACAGGGCGGGCGAGAGACCCAGTACTTC
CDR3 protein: CASSPKQGGRETQYF

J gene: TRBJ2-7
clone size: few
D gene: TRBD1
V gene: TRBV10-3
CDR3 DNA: TGTGCCATCACCGGACAGGGTCGCGACGAGCAGTACTTC
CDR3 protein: CAITGQGRDEQYF

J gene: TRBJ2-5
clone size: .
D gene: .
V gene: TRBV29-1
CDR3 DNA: TGCAGCGTTGTAGGACAGTTCCAAGAGACCCAGTACTTC
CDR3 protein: CSVVGQFQETQYF

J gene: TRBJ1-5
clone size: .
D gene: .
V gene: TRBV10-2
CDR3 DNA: TGCGCCAGCAGTGGAGGAGGGGAGGGCAATCAGCCCCAGCATTTT
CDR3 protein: CASSGGGEGNQPQHF

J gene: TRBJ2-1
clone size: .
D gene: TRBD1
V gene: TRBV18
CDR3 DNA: TGTGCCAGCTCACCCCGTTCGGACAGGGGTGATGAGCAGTTCTTC
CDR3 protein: CASSPRSDRGDEQFF

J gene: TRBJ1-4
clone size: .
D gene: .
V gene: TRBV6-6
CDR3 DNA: TGTGCCAGCAGTTACGGGAGGGGCCAAGGTGAAAAACTGTTTTTT
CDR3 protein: CASSYGRGQGEKLFF

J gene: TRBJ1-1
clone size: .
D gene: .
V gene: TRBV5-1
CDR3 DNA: TGCGCCAGCAGCTTAAGAGCGGGGTCCATGAACACTGAAGCTTTCTTT
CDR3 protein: CASSLRAGSMNTEAFF

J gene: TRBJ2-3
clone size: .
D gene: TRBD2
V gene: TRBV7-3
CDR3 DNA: TGTGCCAGCAGCTTAACCCTAGCGGCCACAGATACGCAGTATTTT
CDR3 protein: CASSLTLAATDTQYF

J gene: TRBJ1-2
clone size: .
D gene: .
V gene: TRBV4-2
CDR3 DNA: TGTGCCAGCAGCCAAGAAAGAGCGATTCACTATGGCTACACCTTC
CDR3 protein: CASSQERAIHYGYTF

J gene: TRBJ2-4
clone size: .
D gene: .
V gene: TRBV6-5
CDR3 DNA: TGTGCCATTGGGACTGCCCAATTAGTAGACATTCAGTACTTC
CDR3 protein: CAIGTAQLVDIQYF

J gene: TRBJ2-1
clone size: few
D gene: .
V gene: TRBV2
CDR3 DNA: TGTGCCAGCAAAAGGACACCAGACTGGTATGAGCAGTTCTTC
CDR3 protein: CASKRTPDWYEQFF

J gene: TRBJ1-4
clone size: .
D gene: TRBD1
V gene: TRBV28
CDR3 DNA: TGTGCCAGCCGCGAAACGGGACAGGGAGGCGAAAAACTGTTTTTT
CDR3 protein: CASRETGQGGEKLFF

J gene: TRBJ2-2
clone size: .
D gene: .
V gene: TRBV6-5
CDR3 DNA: TGTGCCAGCAGTTCAACAGGCTTCACCGGGGAGCTGTTTTTT
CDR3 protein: CASSSTGFTGELFF